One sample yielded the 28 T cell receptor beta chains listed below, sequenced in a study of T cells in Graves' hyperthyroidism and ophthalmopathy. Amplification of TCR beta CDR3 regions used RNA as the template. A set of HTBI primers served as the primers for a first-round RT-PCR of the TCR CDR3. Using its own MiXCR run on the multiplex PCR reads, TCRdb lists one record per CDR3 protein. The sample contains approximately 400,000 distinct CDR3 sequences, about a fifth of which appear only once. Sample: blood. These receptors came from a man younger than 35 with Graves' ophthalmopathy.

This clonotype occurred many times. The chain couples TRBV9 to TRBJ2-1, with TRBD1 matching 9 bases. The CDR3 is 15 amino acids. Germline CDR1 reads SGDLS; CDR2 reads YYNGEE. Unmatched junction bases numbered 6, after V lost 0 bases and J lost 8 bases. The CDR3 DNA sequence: TGTGCCAGCAGCGTAGCTACGGGGACAGGGTATGAGCAGTTCTTC. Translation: CASSVATGTGYEQFF.

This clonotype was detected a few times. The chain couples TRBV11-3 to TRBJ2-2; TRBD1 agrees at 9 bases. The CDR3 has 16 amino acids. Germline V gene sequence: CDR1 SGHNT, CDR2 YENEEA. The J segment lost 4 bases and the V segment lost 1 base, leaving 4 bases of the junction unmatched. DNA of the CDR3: TGTGCCAGCAGCTTAGCGGGACAGGGCGGCACCGGGGAGCTGTTTTTT. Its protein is CASSLAGQGGTGELFF.

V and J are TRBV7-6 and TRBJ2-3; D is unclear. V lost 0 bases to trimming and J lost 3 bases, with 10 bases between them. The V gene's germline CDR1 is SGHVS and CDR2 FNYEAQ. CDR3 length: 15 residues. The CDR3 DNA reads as TGTGCCAGCAGCTTAGCGCATGAGTTTACAGATACGCAGTATTTT. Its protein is CASSLAHEFTDTQYF.

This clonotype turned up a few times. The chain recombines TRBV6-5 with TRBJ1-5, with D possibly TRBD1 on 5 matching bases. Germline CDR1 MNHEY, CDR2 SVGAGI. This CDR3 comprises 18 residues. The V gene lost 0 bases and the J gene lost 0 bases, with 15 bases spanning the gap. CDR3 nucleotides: TGTGCCAGCAGTTACTCTAGGCGGGGGGAGTTTAGCAATCAGCCCCAGCATTTT. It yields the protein CASSYSRRGEFSNQPQHF.

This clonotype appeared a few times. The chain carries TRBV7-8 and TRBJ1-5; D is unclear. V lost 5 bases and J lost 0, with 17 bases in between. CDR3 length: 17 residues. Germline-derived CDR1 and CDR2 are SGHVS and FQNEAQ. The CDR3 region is CASSGIHHFLSNQPQHF. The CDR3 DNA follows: TGTGCCAGCAGCGGTATACACCACTTTCTTAGCAATCAGCCCCAGCATTTT.

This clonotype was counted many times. This CDR3 reads CASSLPGQMTGVGNTEAFF. The CDR3 nucleotides read TGTGCCAGCAGCTTGCCTGGCCAGATGACAGGGGTAGGAAACACTGAAGCTTTCTTT. The rearrangement links TRBV5-8 to TRBJ1-1, with 8 nucleotides matching TRBD1. V lost 1 base, J lost 2 bases, and 16 bases stayed unmatched. The CDR3 length is 19 residues. From germline, CDR1 is SGHTS and CDR2 YDEGEE.

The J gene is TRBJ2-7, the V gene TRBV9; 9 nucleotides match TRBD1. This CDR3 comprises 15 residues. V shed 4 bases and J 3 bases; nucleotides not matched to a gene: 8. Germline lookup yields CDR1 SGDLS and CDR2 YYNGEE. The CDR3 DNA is TGTGCCAGCAGCCTTCGGGGACAGGGAGACTACGAGCAGTACTTC. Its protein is CASSLRGQGDYEQYF.

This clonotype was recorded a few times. The CDR3 spells CATSDPDTKSSYNEQFF. The CDR3 DNA follows: TGTGCCACCAGTGACCCCGACACTAAGAGCTCCTACAATGAGCAGTTCTTC. The J gene is TRBJ2-1, the V gene TRBV24-1; D is unresolved. CDR1 KGHDR and CDR2 SFDVKD come from the germline V gene. CDR3 length: 17 residues. Trimming removed 4 bases from V and 0 bases from J, with 15 bases in between.

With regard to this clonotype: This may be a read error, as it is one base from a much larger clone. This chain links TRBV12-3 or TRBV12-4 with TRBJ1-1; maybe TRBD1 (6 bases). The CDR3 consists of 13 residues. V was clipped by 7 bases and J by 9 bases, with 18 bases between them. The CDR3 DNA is TGTGCCAGCACCCCATGGTCGGGGGGCCAAGCTTTCTTT. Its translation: CASTPWSGGQAFF.

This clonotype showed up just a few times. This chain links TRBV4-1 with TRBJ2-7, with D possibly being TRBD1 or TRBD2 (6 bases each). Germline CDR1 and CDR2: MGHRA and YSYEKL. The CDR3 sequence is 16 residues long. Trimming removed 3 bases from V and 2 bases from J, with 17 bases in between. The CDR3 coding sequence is TGCGCCAGCAGCCAGCCTACAGGGAGGAGCCCCTACGAGCAGTACTTC. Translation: CASSQPTGRSPYEQYF.

The CDR3 here is CASSYWVTGGETQYF. CDR3 sequence (DNA): TGTGCCAGCAGTTACTGGGTCACAGGGGGAGAGACCCAGTACTTC. This chain joins TRBV6-5 and TRBJ2-5; 8 bases line up with TRBD1. The CDR3 is 15 amino acids. J lost 4 bases, V lost 1 base, and 5 bases had no gene match. Germline CDR1 reads MNHEY; CDR2 reads SVGAGI.

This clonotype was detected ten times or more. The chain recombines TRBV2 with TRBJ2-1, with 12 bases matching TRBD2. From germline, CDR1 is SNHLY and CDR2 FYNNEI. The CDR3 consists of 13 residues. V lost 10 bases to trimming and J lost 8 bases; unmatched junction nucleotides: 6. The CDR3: CAISSGGAYEQFF. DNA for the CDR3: TGTGCCATCTCTAGCGGGGGGGCTTATGAGCAGTTCTTC.

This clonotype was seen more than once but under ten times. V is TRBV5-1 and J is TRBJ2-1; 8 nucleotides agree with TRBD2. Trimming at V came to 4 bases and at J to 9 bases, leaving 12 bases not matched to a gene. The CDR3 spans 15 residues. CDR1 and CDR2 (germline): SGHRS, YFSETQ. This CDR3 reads CASSPLGGGRGEQFF. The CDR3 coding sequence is TGCGCCAGCAGCCCTCTGGGCGGGGGGCGGGGTGAGCAGTTCTTC.

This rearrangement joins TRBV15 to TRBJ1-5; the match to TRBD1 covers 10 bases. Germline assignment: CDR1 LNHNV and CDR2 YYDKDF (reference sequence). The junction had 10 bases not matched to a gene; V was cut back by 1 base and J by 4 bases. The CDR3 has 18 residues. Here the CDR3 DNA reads TGTGCCACCAGCAGAGTCCTGACCGGGACAGGGGAAAATCAGCCCCAGCATTTT. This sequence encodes CATSRVLTGTGENQPQHF.

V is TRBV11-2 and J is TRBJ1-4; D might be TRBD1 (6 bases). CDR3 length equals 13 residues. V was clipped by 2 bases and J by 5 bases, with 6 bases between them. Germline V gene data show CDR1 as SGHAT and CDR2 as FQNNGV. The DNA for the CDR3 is TGTGCCAGCAGCTTACAGGGGAATGAAAAACTGTTTTTT. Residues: CASSLQGNEKLFF.

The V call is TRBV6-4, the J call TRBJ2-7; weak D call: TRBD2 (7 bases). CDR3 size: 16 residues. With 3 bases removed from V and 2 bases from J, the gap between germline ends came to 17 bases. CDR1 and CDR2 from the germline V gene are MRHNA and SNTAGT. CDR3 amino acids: CASSEVGGAGAYEQYF. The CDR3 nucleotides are TGTGCCAGCAGTGAAGTGGGGGGGGCCGGGGCCTACGAGCAGTACTTC.

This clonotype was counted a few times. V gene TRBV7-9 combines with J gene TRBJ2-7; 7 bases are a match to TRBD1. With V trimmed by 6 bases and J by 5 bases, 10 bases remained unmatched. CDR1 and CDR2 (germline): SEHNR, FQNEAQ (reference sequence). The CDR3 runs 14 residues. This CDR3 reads CASSLPGQHHEQYF. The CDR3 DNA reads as TGTGCCAGCAGTTTACCGGGACAGCATCACGAGCAGTACTTC.

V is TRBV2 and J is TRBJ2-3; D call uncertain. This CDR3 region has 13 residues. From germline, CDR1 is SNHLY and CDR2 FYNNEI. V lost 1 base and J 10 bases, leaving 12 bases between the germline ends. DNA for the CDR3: TGTGCCAGCAGTGAAGTCGCTGCCGGGTCGCAGTATTTT. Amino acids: CASSEVAAGSQYF.

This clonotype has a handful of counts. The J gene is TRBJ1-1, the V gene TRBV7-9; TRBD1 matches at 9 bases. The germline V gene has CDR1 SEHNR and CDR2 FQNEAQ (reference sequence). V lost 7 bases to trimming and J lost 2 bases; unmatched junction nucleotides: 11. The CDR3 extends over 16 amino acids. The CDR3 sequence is CASTGARDRDNTEAFF. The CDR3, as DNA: TGTGCCAGCACCGGAGCTCGGGACAGGGATAACACTGAAGCTTTCTTT.

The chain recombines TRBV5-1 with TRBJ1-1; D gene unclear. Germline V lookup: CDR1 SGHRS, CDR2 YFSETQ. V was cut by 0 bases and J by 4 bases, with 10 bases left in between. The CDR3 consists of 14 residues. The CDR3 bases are TGCGCCAGCAGCTTGGGTACAGAAAGCACTGAAGCTTTCTTT. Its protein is CASSLGTESTEAFF.

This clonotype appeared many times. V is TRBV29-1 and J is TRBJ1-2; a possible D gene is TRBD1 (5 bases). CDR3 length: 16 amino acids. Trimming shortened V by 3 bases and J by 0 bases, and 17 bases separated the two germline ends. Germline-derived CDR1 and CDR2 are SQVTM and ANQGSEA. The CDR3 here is CSVDTQVDTANYGYTF. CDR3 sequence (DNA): TGCAGCGTTGATACCCAGGTGGACACGGCTAACTATGGCTACACCTTC.

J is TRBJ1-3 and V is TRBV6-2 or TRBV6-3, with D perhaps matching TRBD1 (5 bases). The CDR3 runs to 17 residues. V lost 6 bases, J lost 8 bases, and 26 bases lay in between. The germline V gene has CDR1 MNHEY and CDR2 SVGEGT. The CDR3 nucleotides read TGTGCCAGCAGCCCCCCCCCCCCGGGGCAGTATCGAGACACCATATATTTT. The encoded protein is CASSPPPPGQYRDTIYF.

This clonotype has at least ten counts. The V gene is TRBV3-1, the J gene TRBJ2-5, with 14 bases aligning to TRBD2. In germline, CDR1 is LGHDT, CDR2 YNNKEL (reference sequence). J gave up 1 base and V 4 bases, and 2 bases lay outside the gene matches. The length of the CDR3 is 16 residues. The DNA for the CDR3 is TGTGCCAGCAGCCCGGGGACTAGCGGGGGCCAAGAGACCCAGTACTTC. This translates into CASSPGTSGGQETQYF.

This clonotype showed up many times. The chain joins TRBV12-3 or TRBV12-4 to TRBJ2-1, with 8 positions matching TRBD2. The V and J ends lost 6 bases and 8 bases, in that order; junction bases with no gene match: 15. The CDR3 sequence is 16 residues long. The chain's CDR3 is CASSIRGGELFHEQFF. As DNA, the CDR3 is TGTGCCAGCAGCATTCGGGGGGGGGAGTTATTCCATGAGCAGTTCTTC.

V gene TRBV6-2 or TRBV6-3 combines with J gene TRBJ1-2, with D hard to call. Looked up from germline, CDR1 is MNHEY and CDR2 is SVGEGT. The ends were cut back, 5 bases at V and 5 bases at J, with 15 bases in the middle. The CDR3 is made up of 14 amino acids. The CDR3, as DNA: TGTGCCAGCAGTGCCGACGGGCTGGGGTATGGCTACACCTTC. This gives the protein CASSADGLGYGYTF.

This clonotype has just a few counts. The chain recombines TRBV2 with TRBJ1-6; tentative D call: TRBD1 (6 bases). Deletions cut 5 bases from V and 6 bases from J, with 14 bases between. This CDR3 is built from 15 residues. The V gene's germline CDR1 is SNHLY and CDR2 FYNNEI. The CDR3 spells CASSQPGQLNSPLHF. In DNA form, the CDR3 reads TGTGCCAGCAGTCAACCGGGACAACTTAATTCACCCCTCCACTTT.

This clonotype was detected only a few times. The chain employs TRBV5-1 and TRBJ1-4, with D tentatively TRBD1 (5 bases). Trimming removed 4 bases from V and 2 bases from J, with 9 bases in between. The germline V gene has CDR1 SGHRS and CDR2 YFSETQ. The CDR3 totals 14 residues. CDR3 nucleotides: TGCGCCAGCAGCGCAGGGTCGACTAATGAAAAACTGTTTTTT. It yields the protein CASSAGSTNEKLFF.

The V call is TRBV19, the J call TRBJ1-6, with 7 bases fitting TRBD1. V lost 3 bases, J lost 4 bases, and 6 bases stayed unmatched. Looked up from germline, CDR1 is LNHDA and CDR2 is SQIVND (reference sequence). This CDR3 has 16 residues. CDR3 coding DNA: TGTGCCAGTAGTATTAGCGTACAGGGGTATAATTCACCCCTCCACTTT. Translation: CASSISVQGYNSPLHF.